This T cell receptor beta chain stems from a study of radiotherapy plus CTLA-4 blockade in lung cancer (dated by TCRdb to 2017 to 2018). As for the study more broadly: Objective responses were observed in approximately 18% of enrolled patients, and disease control was achieved in about 32%.

The study evaluated CTLA-4 blockade (ipilimumab) given together with focal radiation therapy in patients who had chemo-refractory metastatic non-small-cell lung cancer. This clone appeared a few times. Its antigen is not yet known. Per-base qualities were not stored, and no clone one base away is much larger. The paper as a whole reports these results and caveats: After treatment with radiotherapy and ipilimumab, TCR clones that originated in tumors expanded in peripheral blood. Early dynamic changes in blood T cell clones, together with increased serum interferon-beta after radiation, were reported as the strongest predictors of response.

Trimming costs V 7 bases and J 8 bases, and their ends lie 11 bases apart. Counted from cysteine to phenylalanine, this CDR3 has 11 amino acids. Here the CDR3 DNA is all that survives: 33 bases in frame from base 1. Based on the germline V gene, the CDR1 and CDR2 sequences are MDHEN and SYDVKM. Libraries were constructed by the immunoSEQ multiplex PCR assay. This is the immuneACCESS table as TCRdb keeps it, with only in-frame sequences that have V and J called. A part of the clones is gone; compared with another copy, unresolved V genes explain less than half, and the rest is unexplained. For this sample there are 60,000 to 85,000 clones; 70% to 90% appear just once. About 1% of the sample is in the top ten clones.

This chain is built from TRBV28 and TRBJ1-2; the D gene lacks a confident call. The clonotype was recovered from a human donor with non-small cell lung cancer who had stable disease on radiotherapy plus ipilimumab. This sample comprised peripheral blood, obtained from a patient treated with radiotherapy plus ipilimumab. The CDR3 sequence is CASNKGGGYTF. In nucleotides, the sequence is TGTGCCAGCAATAAAGGAGGGGGCTACACCTTC.